This T cell receptor (beta chain) was sequenced for a study of cytomegalovirus exposure and HLA in healthy donors. The PCR made use of 60 Vbeta and 13 Jbeta primers. Sequencing was performed with immunoSEQ multiplex PCR; in TCRdb, only in-frame clones are kept and a portion is missing. There are 120,000 to 150,000 clones in the sample, with around 1.5% held by the top ten. Notes on the study in general: The study flagged about 160 TCR beta chains as cytomegalovirus-associated. From TCR beta sequences, most subjects' HLA-A and HLA-B alleles were reportedly predicted accurately. As a later analysis showed, several of the most significant clusters appeared to be linked to common viral pathogens.

Turning to this clone: Its antigen is unidentified.

This TCR was sampled from a woman between 45 and 60 years old in good health and CMV-seronegative. Sequencing was done on a sample of PBMCs.

DNA of the CDR3: TGCGCCAGCAGCCCGGGAACTAACTATGGCTACACCTTC. Protein sequence: CASSPGTNYGYTF. V usage is TRBV5-1 and J usage is TRBJ1-2; D unresolved. The V gene's germline CDR1 is SGHRS and CDR2 YFSETQ. Trimming shortened V by 4 bases and J by 0 bases, and 7 bases separated the two germline ends. The CDR3 covers 13 residues.